The rows below give T cell receptor beta chains drawn from one sample of a study of naive and memory T cell subsets. Each CDR3 protein is one row after TCRdb ran MiXCR on the UMI-ligation and nested PCR reads. The table records 130,000 to 150,000 distinct CDR3 sequences, approximately 22% of them present only once. The sequenced material came from naive CD4+ T cells from blood. Source of these receptors: a human donor in good health. Both conserved end residues are part of each CDR3. D genes are given only for firm matches. Some rows have no size entry. The others give once, few or many, or a class for an expanded clone.

len	v_gene	abundance	d_gene	j_gene	CDR3aa	CDR3nt
15	TRBV7-2	NA	TRBD1	TRBJ1-4	CASSFGQGLSEKLFF	TGTGCCAGCAGCTTTGGACAGGGTTTAAGCGAAAAACTGTTTTTT
16	TRBV30	NA	NA	TRBJ1-4	CAWSAVRQITSEKLFF	TGTGCCTGGAGTGCCGTTCGACAAATCACATCGGAAAAACTGTTTTTT
14	TRBV12-3/TRBV12-4	many	NA	TRBJ1-6	CAIKIGESNSPLHF	TGTGCCATAAAAATAGGGGAAAGTAATTCACCCCTCCACTTT
17	TRBV11-2	NA	TRBD1	TRBJ2-7	CASSPWGQRRAAYEQYF	TGTGCCAGCAGCCCGTGGGGACAGCGACGGGCGGCCTACGAGCAGTACTTC
14	TRBV7-2	few	NA	TRBJ2-5	CASSLVRNQETQYF	TGTGCCAGCAGCTTAGTCAGGAACCAAGAGACCCAGTACTTC
14	TRBV18	NA	NA	TRBJ1-5	CASSPGNSNQPQHF	TGTGCCAGCTCACCAGGGAACAGCAATCAGCCCCAGCATTTT
14	TRBV20-1	NA	TRBD1	TRBJ2-7	CSASALAGGSEQYF	TGCAGTGCTAGTGCATTGGCAGGGGGCAGCGAGCAGTACTTC
18	TRBV15	few	TRBD1	TRBJ2-7	CATSREMIQGLSSYEQYF	TGTGCCACCAGCAGAGAAATGATACAGGGGCTGAGCTCCTACGAGCAGTACTTC
12	TRBV7-9	NA	NA	TRBJ2-6	CASIDGANVLTF	TGTGCCAGCATTGATGGGGCCAACGTCCTGACTTTC
14	TRBV30	NA	TRBD2	TRBJ2-7	CAWSAPRGLYEQYF	TGTGCCTGGAGTGCCCCGCGGGGACTATACGAGCAGTACTTC
14	TRBV12-5	many	NA	TRBJ1-1	CASGFGSEPPKAFF	TGTGCTAGTGGTTTCGGGTCCGAACCACCCAAAGCTTTCTTT
16	TRBV7-2	many	NA	TRBJ2-1	CASSLAPSSSYNEQFF	TGTGCCAGCAGCTTAGCCCCGTCCAGCTCCTACAATGAGCAGTTCTTC
13	TRBV27	NA	NA	TRBJ2-7	CASRDSISYEQYF	TGTGCCAGCCGGGACTCCATCTCCTACGAGCAGTACTTC
19	TRBV5-1	NA	TRBD1	TRBJ2-6	CASSLRRDRVSSGANVLTF	TGCGCCAGCAGCTTGCGCCGGGACAGGGTCTCTTCTGGGGCCAACGTCCTGACTTTC
13	TRBV4-1	NA	NA	TRBJ1-6	CASSQDLDSPLHF	TGCGCCAGCAGCCAAGATCTGGATTCACCCCTCCACTTT
15	TRBV6-5	NA	NA	TRBJ2-7	CASSYSTGGTYEQYF	TGTGCCAGCAGTTACTCGACGGGCGGGACCTACGAGCAGTACTTC
14	TRBV18	many	NA	TRBJ2-7	CASSPSAGFYEQYF	TGTGCCAGCTCACCATCGGCAGGGTTCTACGAGCAGTACTTC
14	TRBV28	NA	TRBD1	TRBJ2-5	CASTLTGAQETQYF	TGTGCCAGCACCCTCACAGGGGCCCAAGAGACCCAGTACTTC
19	TRBV6-6	NA	TRBD1	TRBJ1-1	CASSYPTRDRARMNTEAFF	TGTGCCAGCAGTTACCCTACCCGGGACAGGGCCCGGATGAACACTGAAGCTTTCTTT
17	TRBV19	many	TRBD2	TRBJ2-1	CASRGLAGAVSYNEQFF	TGTGCCAGCAGGGGACTAGCGGGAGCGGTCTCCTACAATGAGCAGTTCTTC
16	TRBV7-2	NA	TRBD2	TRBJ2-5	CASSPRLAGGQETQYF	TGTGCCAGCAGCCCCCGACTAGCGGGAGGGCAAGAGACCCAGTACTTC
16	TRBV3-1	many	TRBD2	TRBJ2-1	CASSHAGLAPYNEQFF	TGTGCCAGCAGCCATGCTGGACTAGCTCCTTACAATGAGCAGTTCTTC
13	TRBV12-3/TRBV12-4	few	NA	TRBJ2-3	CASSWQETDTQYF	TGTGCCAGCAGTTGGCAGGAGACAGATACGCAGTATTTT
18	TRBV7-9	few	TRBD1	TRBJ1-1	CASSLQGRGSAPHTEAFF	TGTGCCAGCAGCTTACAAGGCAGGGGGTCTGCCCCCCACACTGAAGCTTTCTTT
13	TRBV6-5	many	TRBD2	TRBJ2-2	CASRKLAAGELFF	TGTGCCAGCAGGAAACTAGCGGCCGGGGAGCTGTTTTTT
14	TRBV29-1	NA	TRBD1	TRBJ1-1	CSGIGQGMSTEAFF	TGCAGCGGGATAGGACAGGGGATGTCCACTGAAGCTTTCTTT
12	TRBV24-1	NA	NA	TRBJ2-1	CATSASNYEQFF	TGTGCCACCAGTGCCTCCAACTATGAGCAGTTCTTC
15	TRBV11-2	NA	NA	TRBJ1-4	CASSLRGDTNEKLFF	TGTGCCAGCAGCTTAAGAGGGGATACTAATGAAAAACTGTTTTTT
17	TRBV7-9	NA	TRBD2	TRBJ2-3	CASSFGALAGITDTQYF	TGTGCCAGCAGCTTCGGGGCTCTAGCGGGGATCACAGATACGCAGTATTTT
14	TRBV20-1	many	TRBD2	TRBJ2-3	CSARGGGDTDTQYF	TGCAGTGCTAGGGGCGGGGGTGACACAGATACGCAGTATTTT
11	TRBV28	NA	NA	TRBJ1-3	CASRSSVTIYF	TGTGCCAGCAGGTCGTCGGTAACCATATATTTT
15	TRBV3-1	NA	NA	TRBJ2-7	CASSPQGYRSYEQYF	TGTGCCAGCAGCCCCCAGGGTTACCGCTCCTACGAGCAGTACTTC
15	TRBV2	NA	NA	TRBJ1-2	CASSEGSGSRYGYTF	TGTGCCAGCAGTGAAGGATCGGGCAGTAGGTATGGCTACACCTTC
12	TRBV20-1	many	NA	TRBJ2-1	CSASAGPGVSFF	TGCAGTGCTTCCGCCGGGCCGGGAGTGTCGTTCTTC
14	TRBV29-1	few	TRBD2	TRBJ2-1	CSVVGTSQVGEQFF	TGCAGCGTTGTAGGGACTAGTCAGGTCGGTGAGCAGTTCTTC
14	TRBV5-4	few	NA	TRBJ2-3	CASSLADRILIQYF	TGTGCCAGCAGCTTGGCGGACAGAATACTTATTCAGTATTTT
15	TRBV28	NA	TRBD1	TRBJ2-2	CASSLGQGISGELFF	TGTGCCAGCAGTTTAGGACAGGGTATCAGCGGGGAGCTGTTTTTT
14	TRBV7-9	NA	NA	TRBJ1-1	CASSAVGGGTEAFF	TGTGCCAGCAGCGCCGTTGGGGGCGGGACTGAAGCTTTCTTT
14	TRBV10-3	NA	NA	TRBJ2-3	CAISFTTSTDTQYF	TGTGCCATCAGCTTTACTACTAGCACAGATACGCAGTATTTT
14	TRBV28	NA	NA	TRBJ2-6	CASRTYSGANVLTF	TGTGCCAGCCGAACATACTCTGGGGCCAACGTCCTGACTTTC
13	TRBV6-5	NA	NA	TRBJ2-5	CASSFGRVETQYF	TGTGCCAGCAGTTTCGGCCGCGTAGAGACCCAGTACTTC
16	TRBV7-8	NA	NA	TRBJ1-1	CASSLPRGLMNTEAFF	TGTGCCAGCAGCTTACCACGCGGCCTCATGAACACTGAAGCTTTCTTT
12	TRBV5-5	NA	NA	TRBJ1-4	CASSSITGRLFF	TGTGCCAGCAGCTCCATAACAGGGAGACTGTTTTTT
15	TRBV6-1	many	NA	TRBJ2-3	CASSESLIVPDTQYF	TGTGCCAGCAGTGAAAGTCTCATCGTACCAGATACGCAGTATTTT
12	TRBV29-1	NA	NA	TRBJ2-7	CSVGQVPREQYF	TGCAGCGTTGGCCAGGTCCCTCGCGAGCAGTACTTC
17	TRBV29-1	few	TRBD2	TRBJ2-7	CSVAERLAGVKSYEQYF	TGCAGCGTTGCTGAGAGGCTAGCGGGAGTTAAGTCCTACGAGCAGTACTTC
11	TRBV20-1	few	NA	TRBJ2-7	CSASRPGEQYF	TGCAGTGCTAGTAGGCCAGGCGAGCAGTACTTC
15	TRBV21-1	few	NA	TRBJ2-7	CARGVPRDRGLEQYF	TGTGCCAGGGGGGTCCCCCGGGACAGGGGTCTCGAGCAGTACTTC
15	TRBV6-6	NA	TRBD1	TRBJ2-1	CASRNTGDSYNEQFF	TGTGCCAGCAGGAATACAGGGGACTCCTACAATGAGCAGTTCTTC
13	TRBV3-1	NA	TRBD2	TRBJ2-1	CASSQRGRWEQFF	TGTGCCAGCAGCCAACGCGGGAGGTGGGAGCAGTTCTTC
16	TRBV5-1	NA	NA	TRBJ2-3	CASSLVPGASTDTQYF	TGCGCCAGCAGCTTGGTTCCAGGGGCTAGCACAGATACGCAGTATTTT